This passage covers 16 T cell receptor beta chains from one sample sequenced in a study of T cells in Graves' hyperthyroidism and ophthalmopathy. Researchers took RNA transcripts and amplified the TCR beta CDR3 regions from them. TCR CDR3 regions were first amplified by RT-PCR with HTBI primers. TCRdb reprocessed the multiplex PCR reads with MiXCR, giving one entry per CDR3 protein. The top ten clones hold around 3.9% of a sample with approximately 630,000 distinct CDR3 sequences, around 15% of them seen once. Sequences were obtained from blood. These receptors were obtained from a woman aged 25 to 45 with Graves' hyperthyroidism.

J is TRBJ2-6 and V is TRBV12-3 or TRBV12-4; D call uncertain. The V end was cut by 0 bases, the J end by 4 bases, with 13 bases between. This CDR3 comprises 17 residues. CDR3 protein: CASSLAAQSAGANVLTF. The CDR3 coding sequence is TGTGCCAGCAGTTTAGCCGCCCAATCTGCGGGGGCCAACGTCCTGACTTTC.

This clonotype occurred many times. The rearrangement uses TRBV27 and TRBJ2-3; D is unresolved. This CDR3 comprises 15 residues. Germline V gene data show CDR1 as MNHEY and CDR2 as SMNVEV (reference sequence). V was cut by 2 bases and J by 0 bases, with 9 bases left in between. Here the CDR3 reads CASSLRQTSTDTQYF. The CDR3 coding sequence is TGTGCCAGCAGTTTACGGCAGACCAGCACAGATACGCAGTATTTT.

The chain joins TRBV24-1 to TRBJ1-2; 7 bases are shared with TRBD1. CDR1 KGHDR and CDR2 SFDVKD come from the germline V gene. The CDR3 is made up of 14 amino acids. The V segment lost 1 base and the J segment 7 bases; nucleotides outside the gene matches: 5. CDR3 loop: CATSDLGTAGGYTF. CDR3 coding DNA: TGTGCCACCAGTGATTTAGGGACAGCCGGTGGCTACACCTTC.

This clonotype has a count of ten or more. The J gene is TRBJ2-3, the V gene TRBV28; 12 nucleotides line up with TRBD2. The CDR3 is made up of 15 amino acids. V trimming: 3 bases; J trimming: 6 bases; junction bases outside the gene matches: 4. Germline lookup yields CDR1 MDHEN and CDR2 SYDVKM. The CDR3 here is CASSLTSGSLDTQYF. Written as DNA, the CDR3 is TGTGCCAGCAGTTTGACTAGCGGGAGTTTGGATACGCAGTATTTT.

There are many counts of this clonotype. The genes are TRBV28 and TRBJ1-1; D possibly corresponds to TRBD1 (5 bases). Deletions cut 5 bases from V and 10 bases from J, with 17 bases between. Germline values: CDR1 MDHEN, CDR2 SYDVKM. The CDR3 covers 13 residues. CDR3 amino acids: CASSKRTPSGAFF. The CDR3 coding sequence is TGTGCCAGCAGTAAACGGACACCCTCGGGAGCTTTCTTT.

V is TRBV5-8 and J is TRBJ1-4; D may be TRBD1 (6 bases). Germline V lookup: CDR1 SGHTS, CDR2 YDEGEE. V was shortened by 0 bases and J by 7 bases, with 13 bases between the two germline ends. The CDR3 is 15 residues long. CDR3 bases: TGTGCCAGCAGCTTGGCAGGGGCAGGGCTTGAAAAACTGTTTTTT. This gives the protein CASSLAGAGLEKLFF.

This clonotype has at least ten counts. This chain connects TRBV28 to TRBJ2-7; D remains ambiguous. The CDR3 has 12 residues. Germline V gives CDR1 MDHEN, CDR2 SYDVKM. Trimming pared 5 bases from V and 6 bases from J, leaving 11 bases between. This CDR3 reads CASSLIYGEQYF. CDR3 coding DNA: TGTGCCAGCAGTCTTATATACGGCGAGCAGTACTTC.

This clonotype was detected many times. The rearrangement joins TRBV28 to TRBJ1-1, with 7 bases lining up with TRBD1. The V gene's germline CDR1 is MDHEN and CDR2 SYDVKM. The CDR3 length is 14 residues. V shed 1 base, J shed 6 bases, and the junction held 5 bases outside the gene matches. CDR3 sequence: CASSLLQGESEAFF. The CDR3 DNA is TGTGCCAGCAGTTTATTGCAGGGGGAGTCTGAAGCTTTCTTT.

This clonotype was observed at least ten times. This chain joins TRBV5-1 and TRBJ1-1; perhaps TRBD1 as D (6 bases). V was clipped by 4 bases and J by 5 bases, with 12 bases between them. CDR3 length equals 13 residues. CDR1 SGHRS and CDR2 YFSETQ come from the germline V gene. The CDR3 is CASSRGIGTEAFF. CDR3 in DNA: TGCGCCAGCAGCAGGGGGATAGGAACTGAAGCTTTCTTT.

This clonotype showed up many times. CDR3 amino acids: CASSLGPIGDEQFF. The CDR3 coding sequence is TGCGCCAGCAGCTTGGGACCCATCGGGGATGAGCAGTTCTTC. The J gene is TRBJ2-1, the V gene TRBV5-1; tentatively, D is TRBD2 (5 bases). Germline loops: CDR1 SGHRS, CDR2 YFSETQ. This CDR3 spans 14 amino acids. Trimming left V 0 bases short and J 8 bases short, with 12 bases between.

The chain carries TRBV19 and TRBJ1-2; 7 nucleotides match TRBD1. CDR1 LNHDA and CDR2 SQIVND come from the germline V gene (reference sequence). CDR3 length: 15 residues. The V gene end was trimmed by 7 bases and the J gene end by 4 bases; junction bases not matched to a gene: 12. CDR3 in amino acids: CASILNPDRVYGYTF. The CDR3 DNA sequence: TGTGCCAGTATCCTCAACCCCGACAGGGTCTATGGCTACACCTTC.

This chain connects TRBV7-2 to TRBJ2-7, with TRBD2 as a possible D gene (6 bases). V was pared by 2 bases and J by 4 bases, with 24 bases between. The CDR3 length is 18 residues. Germline V gives CDR1 SGHTA, CDR2 FQGNSA. In nucleotides, the CDR3 is TGTGCCAGCAGCTTACTAGCGATGATGGAGGCTCTTAGGTACGAGCAGTACTTC. Translated: CASSLLAMMEALRYEQYF. The complete variable domain, with remaining parts taken from reference TRBV7-2 and TRBJ2-7, reads GAGVSQSPSNKVTEKGKDVELRCDPISGHTALYWYRQSLGQGLEFLIYFQGNSAPDKSGLPSDRFSAERTGGSVSTLTIQRTQQEDSAVYLCASSLLAMMEALRYEQYFGPGTRLTVT.

This clonotype has a handful of counts. This chain connects TRBV5-1 to TRBJ1-4, with D uncertain. The CDR3 sequence is 15 residues long. Germline V gene data show CDR1 as SGHRS and CDR2 as YFSETQ. V lost 4 bases and J 6 bases, leaving 16 bases between the germline ends. CDR3 residues: CASSPDGRGDEKLFF. CDR3 coding DNA: TGCGCCAGCAGCCCGGACGGGCGAGGCGATGAAAAACTGTTTTTT.

CDR3 bases: TGTGCCAGCAGCCTTAGCTCGCGGGAGCTGTTTTTT. It encodes CASSLSSRELFF. The rearrangement uses TRBV9 and TRBJ2-2; D is undetermined. The germline V gene encodes CDR1 SGDLS and CDR2 YYNGEE. The CDR3 covers 12 residues. The V and J ends lost 4 bases and 9 bases respectively, with 10 bases between them.

This clonotype showed up many times. V usage is TRBV28 and J usage is TRBJ1-1, with 7 bases that match TRBD1. This CDR3 has 17 residues. The J segment lost 1 base and the V segment lost 3 bases, leaving 11 bases of the junction unmatched. Germline lookup yields CDR1 MDHEN and CDR2 SYDVKM. CDR3 DNA: TGTGCCAGCAGTTTTCTCAGGGGGTCCCTCTCGAACACTGAAGCTTTCTTT. It translates to CASSFLRGSLSNTEAFF. Drawing the rest from reference TRBV28 and TRBJ1-1, the complete variable domain is DVKVTQSSRYLVKRTGEKVFLECVQDMDHENMFWYRQDPGLGLRLIYFSYDVKMKEKGDIPEGYSVSREKKERFSLILESASTNQTSMYLCASSFLRGSLSNTEAFFGQGTRLTVV.

The table lists this clonotype with many counts. The V gene is TRBV20-1, the J gene TRBJ1-5; D call uncertain. CDR1 DFQATT and CDR2 SNEGSKA come from the germline V gene (reference sequence). V was shortened by 3 bases and J by 6 bases, with 15 bases between the two germline ends. There are 14 residues in the CDR3. CDR3 sequence reads: CSASLWGMGQPQHF. The CDR3 DNA reads as TGCAGTGCTAGTTTATGGGGTATGGGTCAGCCCCAGCATTTT.